Below, 17 T cell receptor beta chains from the same sample are listed, as sequenced in a study of CD4 T cells in relation to SARS-CoV-2 and coronaviruses. Their antigens remain unidentified. The repertoire was sequenced with immunoSEQ multiplex PCR; TCRdb's copy has only in-frame clones and lacks some. The table shows some 22,000 clones, with around 72% occurring only once. Unexposed donor CD4+ T cells date from about 2010-2018, before the COVID-19 pandemic. After about 10 days of culture, CD4+ T cells were isolated. The sequencing input was CD4+ T cells from PBMCs, cultured in vitro. These receptors came from a human donor in good health.

The gene calls are TRBV15 and TRBJ2-1, with 8 bases matching TRBD2. CDR3 length equals 17 residues. The V gene's germline CDR1 is LNHNV and CDR2 YYDKDF (reference sequence). The V gene end was trimmed by 1 base and the J gene end by 7 bases; junction bases not matched to a gene: 12. CDR3 residues: CATSRALEGAGVNEQFF. CDR3 DNA: TGTGCCACCAGCAGAGCCCTCGAGGGAGCGGGAGTGAATGAGCAGTTCTTC.

This clone was seen a handful of times. The chain has TRBV7-2 and TRBJ1-1; 7 nucleotides match TRBD1. The CDR3 sequence is 16 residues long. In germline, CDR1 is SGHTA, CDR2 FQGNSA. V lost 7 bases and J lost 6; bases outside the gene matches: 17. The CDR3: CASTLGIGGAISEAFF. The DNA for the CDR3 is TGTGCCAGCACCTTGGGAATAGGGGGCGCAATTTCTGAAGCTTTCTTT.

In regard to this clone: Sequence at one end of the junction differs from germline and may be a read error. The genes are TRBV6-5 and TRBJ1-2; weak D call: TRBD1 (5 bases). Per germline, CDR1 MNHEY and CDR2 SVGAGI. The CDR3 is made up of 13 amino acids. In nucleotides, the CDR3 is TGTGCCATCAGGAGTAGGGGACCGAAATGGACACTCTTC. Its translation: CAIRSRGPKWTLF.

This CDR3 is CASSVAGMGQGYRGHTDTQYF. CDR3 sequence (DNA): TGTGCCAGCAGCGTAGCGGGTATGGGGCAGGGGTACCGCGGCCACACAGATACGCAGTATTTT. This chain joins TRBV9 and TRBJ2-3, with D possibly matching TRBD1 (6 bases). Germline loops: CDR1 SGDLS, CDR2 YYNGEE. This CDR3 contains 21 residues. Trimming removed 0 bases from V and 2 bases from J, with 28 bases in between. Full variable domain (outside the CDR3, taken from reference TRBV9 and TRBJ2-3): DSGVTQTPKHLITATGQRVTLRCSPRSGDLSVYWYQQSLDQGLQFLIQYYNGEERAKGNILERFSAQQFPDLHSELNLSSLELGDSALYFCASSVAGMGQGYRGHTDTQYFGPGTRLTVL.

The genes are TRBV7-4 and TRBJ2-3, with D possibly being TRBD1 or TRBD2 (6 bases each). CDR3 length: 16 amino acids. V was pared by 1 base and J by 1 base, with 12 bases between. Germline-derived CDR1 and CDR2 are SGHVT and SQSDAQ. The CDR3 is CASSLGGAGGTDTQYF. DNA for the CDR3: TGTGCCAGCAGCTTAGGGGGGGCGGGTGGCACAGATACGCAGTATTTT. The whole variable domain, remainder taken from reference TRBV7-4 and TRBJ2-3, is GAGVSQSPRYKVAKRGRDVALRCDSISGHVTLYWYRQTLGQGSEVLTYSQSDAQRDKSGRPSGRFSAERPERSVSTLKIQRTEQGDSAVYLCASSLGGAGGTDTQYFGPGTRLTVL.

V usage is TRBV9 and J usage is TRBJ2-7; D gene uncertain. In germline, CDR1 is SGDLS, CDR2 YYNGEE. CDR3 size: 15 residues. V was clipped by 1 base and J by 4 bases, with 15 bases between them. This CDR3 is CASSVPPLKGYEQYF. DNA of the CDR3: TGTGCCAGCAGCGTACCCCCCCTCAAAGGGTACGAGCAGTACTTC.

The chain recombines TRBV7-8 with TRBJ1-1; TRBD1 agrees at 7 bases. Looked up from germline, CDR1 is SGHVS and CDR2 is FQNEAQ. The J segment lost 4 bases and the V segment lost 4 bases, leaving 6 bases of the junction unmatched. The CDR3 loop spans 14 amino acids. CDR3 residues: CASSYRGGSTEAFF. CDR3 in DNA: TGTGCCAGCAGCTACAGGGGAGGTAGCACTGAAGCTTTCTTT.

The chain joins TRBV9 to TRBJ2-1; 8 nucleotides agree with TRBD2. There are 16 residues in the CDR3. The ends lost 2 bases at V and 2 bases at J; junction bases unmatched: 6. Per germline, CDR1 SGDLS and CDR2 YYNGEE. CDR3 nucleotide sequence: TGTGCCAGCAGCGTTGGACTAGCAGAGGCCTACAATGAGCAGTTCTTC. It yields the protein CASSVGLAEAYNEQFF.

V is TRBV6-5 and J is TRBJ1-5; TRBD1 aligns across 8 bases. V shed 4 bases and J 7 bases; nucleotides not matched to a gene: 6. CDR3 length equals 14 residues. Germline values: CDR1 MNHEY, CDR2 SVGAGI. The chain's CDR3 is CASSSQGAQQPQHF. The CDR3 DNA is TGTGCCAGCAGTTCGCAGGGGGCCCAGCAGCCCCAGCATTTT.

This rearrangement joins TRBV7-7 to TRBJ2-5; the match to TRBD2 covers 14 bases. CDR3 size: 16 residues. Germline-derived CDR1 and CDR2 are SSHAT and FNYEAQ (reference sequence). V gave up 5 bases and J gave up 4 bases; unmatched junction bases: 6. The CDR3 bases are TGTGCCAGCAGCCCAGTGGGACTAGCGGGGGTAGAGACCCAGTACTTC. Amino acid sequence: CASSPVGLAGVETQYF.

About this clone: Its ends do not fully match the called genes, so a read error is possible. The CDR3 DNA sequence: TGCGCCAGCACCTTGGGACGGGGAGGCCACGAGCAGTACTTC. It is translated as CASTLGRGGHEQYF. The genes are TRBV5-1 and TRBJ2-7, with D possibly being TRBD2 (6 bases). Looked up from germline, CDR1 is SGHRS and CDR2 is YFSETQ. The CDR3 loop spans 14 amino acids.

The chain recombines TRBV11-2 with TRBJ2-2; no clear D. Germline loops: CDR1 SGHAT, CDR2 FQNNGV. V was clipped by 5 bases and J by 5 bases, with 9 bases between them. This CDR3 contains 13 residues. In DNA form, the CDR3 reads TGTGCCAGCAGCCCCTACGTAACCGGGGAGCTGTTTTTT. The encoded protein is CASSPYVTGELFF. The variable domain in full, completed from reference TRBV11-2 and TRBJ2-2, reads EAGVAQSPRYKIIEKRQSVAFWCNPISGHATLYWYQQILGQGPKLLIQFQNNGVVDDSQLPKDRFSAERLKGVDSTLKIQPAKLEDSAVYLCASSPYVTGELFFGEGSRLTVL.

The J gene is TRBJ2-2, the V gene TRBV2, with TRBD1 identical over 10 bases. Germline CDR1 and CDR2: SNHLY and FYNNEI. The ends lost 0 bases at V and 6 bases at J; junction bases unmatched: 7. This CDR3 is built from 17 residues. This CDR3 is CASSEAGGTGVAGELFF. Written as DNA, the CDR3 is TGTGCCAGCAGTGAAGCTGGCGGGACAGGGGTCGCCGGGGAGCTGTTTTTT.

The chain has TRBV3-1 (or the pseudogene TRBV3-2) and TRBJ2-6, with D hard to call. Germline CDR1 is LGHDT and CDR2 is YNNKEL (reference sequence). V shed 1 base and J shed 0 bases, with 7 bases lying between them. The CDR3 length is 16 residues. The CDR3 reads CASSQGVSSGANVLTF. CDR3 DNA sequence: TGTGCCAGCAGCCAAGGAGTCTCCTCTGGGGCCAACGTCCTGACTTTC.

The chain employs TRBV9 and TRBJ2-1; 10 bases match TRBD2. This CDR3 is 17 amino acids long. From germline, CDR1 is SGDLS and CDR2 YYNGEE. Germline trimming cut 0 bases from V and 0 bases from J; bases unmatched to any gene: 3. The CDR3 is CASSVEPSGGSYNEQFF. CDR3 DNA sequence: TGTGCCAGCAGCGTAGAGCCTAGCGGGGGCTCCTACAATGAGCAGTTCTTC.

The rearrangement uses TRBV23-1 and TRBJ2-7, with TRBD2 matching over 7 bases. TRBV23-1 counts as an open reading frame of uncertain function. The CDR3 has 13 amino acids. The V segment lost 4 bases and the J segment 4 bases; nucleotides outside the gene matches: 4. This CDR3 is CASSRGGLYEQYF. Here the CDR3 DNA reads TGCGCCAGCAGTCGGGGGGGGTTATACGAGCAGTACTTC.

The chain uses TRBV6-5 and TRBJ2-7; D might be TRBD1 (6 bases). The length of the CDR3 is 14 residues. Germline lookup yields CDR1 MNHEY and CDR2 SVGAGI. Trimming removed 6 bases at V and 5 bases at J, with 17 bases between. CDR3 in DNA: TGTGCCAGCAGCGGCTGGGGGCTGCGCAACGAGCAGTACTTC. Its translation: CASSGWGLRNEQYF.